Listed here are 23 T cell receptor beta chains from one sample, sequenced in a study of T cell responses to AZD1222 COVID-19 vaccine. The method was immunoSEQ multiplex PCR; TCRdb's version includes in-frame clones alone and lacks a portion of them. In the table there are approximately 160,000 clones, just under 95% of which are singletons. The sample consisted of peripheral blood, taken on day 0 of AZD1222 vaccination. The receptor set was obtained from an adult in good health.

This chain links TRBV9 with TRBJ2-7; perhaps TRBD1 as D (5 bases). V was pared by 0 bases and J by 1 base, with 11 bases between. The CDR3 has 15 amino acids. Germline V gene lookup returns CDR1 SGDLS and CDR2 YYNGEE. The CDR3 DNA reads TGTGCCAGCAGCGTAGCGTGGGGCAGTTCCTACGAGCAGTACTTC. It specifies CASSVAWGSSYEQYF.

Of note for this clone: It is likely a read error, because the conserved phenylalanine at the end of the CDR3 is missing. No DNA is shown, since the ends of the CDR3 on it are uncertain; the CDR3 is the one TCRdb lists. The chain recombines TRBV5-1 with TRBJ2-7; the DNA was not compared with TRBD2, the D call given in the table. The CDR3 region is 13 residues in length, termini included. The V gene's germline CDR1 is SGHRS and CDR2 YFSETQ. The CDR3: CASSLVGFSGRRG.

The chain links TRBV28 to TRBJ2-5, with 8 nucleotides matching TRBD2. The ends lost 2 bases at V and 2 bases at J; junction bases unmatched: 4. The V gene's germline CDR1 is MDHEN and CDR2 SYDVKM. The CDR3 loop spans 15 amino acids. The CDR3 coding sequence is TGTGCCAGCAGTTTAAGCGGGGGCGTGCAAGAGACCCAGTACTTC. This sequence encodes CASSLSGGVQETQYF.

The chain combines TRBV9 with TRBJ1-5, with D uncertain. The germline V gene has CDR1 SGDLS and CDR2 YYNGEE. V was clipped by 4 bases and J by 4 bases, with 15 bases between them. The CDR3 totals 15 residues. The CDR3: CASSPLGQANQPQHF. Here the CDR3 DNA reads TGTGCCAGCAGCCCCCTCGGGCAGGCGAATCAGCCCCAGCATTTT.

The CDR3 DNA reads TGTGCCAGCAGCCTGACAGGGATAGGGTCACCCCTCCACTTT. Its protein is CASSLTGIGSPLHF. The chain combines TRBV14 with TRBJ1-6; TRBD1 matches at 7 bases. V shed 4 bases and J 10 bases; nucleotides not matched to a gene: 7. The CDR3 covers 14 residues. Germline V CDR1 and CDR2: SGHDN, FVKESK.

This chain connects TRBV3-1 (or the pseudogene TRBV3-2) to TRBJ2-3; the match to TRBD1 covers 7 bases. Germline V gives CDR1 LGHDT, CDR2 YNNKEL (reference sequence). The V gene end was trimmed by 3 bases and the J gene end by 6 bases; junction bases not matched to a gene: 9. CDR3 size: 15 residues. CDR3 sequence (DNA): TGTGCCAGCAGCCAGGGACAGCGCTCGGGCGATACGCAGTATTTT. This sequence encodes CASSQGQRSGDTQYF.

DNA for the CDR3: TGTGCCAGCAGCGAGACAGGGGCGGGTGAAAAACTGTTTTTT. It translates to CASSETGAGEKLFF. The chain carries TRBV9 and TRBJ1-4, with 8 bases identical to TRBD1. CDR1 and CDR2 (germline): SGDLS, YYNGEE. With 3 bases clipped from V and 7 bases from J, the junction kept 5 bases outside the gene matches. The CDR3 spans 14 residues.

The chain joins TRBV6-5 to TRBJ2-7; tentative D call: TRBD2 (6 bases). V lost 2 bases, J lost 1 base, and 6 bases lay in between. The CDR3 loop spans 13 amino acids. Germline V lookup: CDR1 MNHEY, CDR2 SVGAGI. CDR3 sequence: CASSYGTSYEQYF. The CDR3 nucleotides are TGTGCCAGCAGTTACGGGACTTCCTACGAGCAGTACTTC.

The chain carries TRBV7-2 and TRBJ2-5; 12 bases agree with TRBD1. The CDR3 consists of 16 residues. The J segment lost 5 bases and the V segment lost 1 base, leaving 5 bases of the junction unmatched. Germline loops: CDR1 SGHTA, CDR2 FQGNSA. The CDR3 sequence is CASSLGRDRGRETQYF. CDR3 DNA: TGTGCCAGCAGCTTAGGCCGGGACAGGGGGCGTGAGACCCAGTACTTC.

This chain connects TRBV4-3 to TRBJ1-6; no reliable D call. Germline V gene lookup returns CDR1 LGHNA and CDR2 YSLEER. This CDR3 region has 14 residues. V lost 4 bases and J lost 9, with 13 bases in between. The CDR3 DNA is TGCGCCAGCAGCCCAGTGGGTTTGAGTTCACCCCTCCACTTT. Its protein is CASSPVGLSSPLHF.

CDR3 nucleotides: TGTGCCAGCAGCTTAGCCCCAAGACAGGCCGATTACAATGAGCAGTTCTTC. This sequence encodes CASSLAPRQADYNEQFF. V gene TRBV7-9 combines with J gene TRBJ2-1; D is possibly TRBD1 (6 bases). CDR3 length: 17 amino acids. Germline values: CDR1 SEHNR, CDR2 FQNEAQ (reference sequence). V lost 0 bases, J lost 4 bases, and 16 bases lay in between.

The count of this clone is one. V gene TRBV13 combines with J gene TRBJ2-1; D uncertain. Germline lookup yields CDR1 PRHDT and CDR2 FYEKMQ (reference sequence). The CDR3 loop spans 14 amino acids. Trimming took 2 bases from V and 7 from J, leaving 12 bases between them. CDR3: CASSLNAGRNEQFF. The DNA for the CDR3 is TGTGCCAGCAGCTTAAACGCAGGTAGGAATGAGCAGTTCTTC.

The chain uses TRBV18 and TRBJ2-7, with D possibly matching TRBD2 (6 bases). The length of the CDR3 is 15 residues. Looked up from germline, CDR1 is KGHSH and CDR2 is LQKENI. Trimming removed 3 bases at V and 0 bases at J, with 12 bases between. CDR3 nucleotides: TGTGCCAGCTCACCGGCCGGGGGAAGCTCCTACGAGCAGTACTTC. It yields the protein CASSPAGGSSYEQYF.

V usage is TRBV7-9 and J usage is TRBJ1-1, with D tentatively TRBD1 (5 bases). Germline V gene data show CDR1 as SEHNR and CDR2 as FQNEAQ (reference sequence). CDR3 length: 14 amino acids. V gave up 0 bases and J gave up 0 bases, with 5 bases separating them. The chain's CDR3 is CASSLATVNTEAFF. CDR3 coding DNA: TGTGCCAGCAGCTTAGCGACAGTGAACACTGAAGCTTTCTTT.

As DNA, the CDR3 is TGTGCCAGCAGCCCCGGGACAGGTATACTCTCTGGGGCCAACGTCCTGACTTTC. This gives the protein CASSPGTGILSGANVLTF. The V gene is TRBV14, the J gene TRBJ2-6, with 8 nucleotides matching TRBD1. V lost 4 bases, J lost 0 bases, and 8 bases stayed unmatched. This CDR3 is built from 18 residues. Germline V CDR1 and CDR2: SGHDN, FVKESK.

The chain combines TRBV28 with TRBJ2-2, with D possibly TRBD2 on 5 matching bases. Trimming pared 6 bases from V and 1 base from J, leaving 21 bases between. There are 18 residues in the CDR3. In germline, CDR1 is MDHEN, CDR2 SYDVKM. The CDR3 DNA is TGTGCCAGCAGCTCCGTGTATTTTGGGGAGATGAACACCGGGGAGCTGTTTTTT. It translates to CASSSVYFGEMNTGELFF.

Notes on this clone: This sample includes further DNA sequences coding for the same CDR3. The chain employs TRBV6-2 or TRBV6-3 and TRBJ1-2; 7 bases map to TRBD1. V shed 5 bases, J shed 7 bases, and the junction held 10 bases outside the gene matches. Per germline, CDR1 MNHEY and CDR2 SVGEGT. The length of the CDR3 is 14 residues. CDR3 sequence (DNA): TGTGCCAGCAGTCCCACTCTACAGGGGAGTGGCTACACCTTC. This translates into CASSPTLQGSGYTF.

This chain links TRBV12-3 or TRBV12-4 with TRBJ2-7; D ambiguous. V was pared by 2 bases and J by 1 base, with 3 bases between. The CDR3 covers 12 residues. CDR3 region: CASSLLSYEQYF. CDR3 sequence (DNA): TGTGCCAGCAGTTTACTATCCTACGAGCAGTACTTC.

The CDR3 coding sequence is TGTGCCTGGAGTGTACGGTTAACAGGGACTAATGAAAAACTGTTTTTT. Translation: CAWSVRLTGTNEKLFF. V gene TRBV30 combines with J gene TRBJ1-4, with D possibly matching TRBD1 (6 bases). Looked up from germline, CDR1 is GTSNPN and CDR2 is SVGIG (reference sequence). The ends were cut back, 0 bases at V and 2 bases at J, with 13 bases in the middle. The CDR3 contains 16 residues.

The J gene is TRBJ1-5, the V gene TRBV19; D gene ambiguous. Trimming pared 4 bases from V and 3 bases from J, leaving 10 bases between. The CDR3 has 14 amino acids. Germline-derived CDR1 and CDR2 are LNHDA and SQIVND (reference sequence). The CDR3 loop is CASSRTPNNQPQHF. The CDR3 DNA follows: TGTGCCAGTAGTAGGACCCCTAACAATCAGCCCCAGCATTTT.

The J gene is TRBJ2-3, the V gene TRBV4-3, with D maybe TRBD1 (6 bases). This CDR3 comprises 15 residues. Germline V gene data show CDR1 as LGHNA and CDR2 as YSLEER. Trimming shortened V by 2 bases and J by 2 bases, and 11 bases separated the two germline ends. The CDR3 DNA reads as TGCGCCAGCAGCCAAAACACAGGGATCACAGATACGCAGTATTTT. This translates into CASSQNTGITDTQYF.

The genes are TRBV27 and TRBJ1-1; TRBD1 matches at 10 bases. The ends lost 5 bases at V and 8 bases at J; junction bases unmatched: 5. The CDR3 covers 13 residues. Per germline, CDR1 MNHEY and CDR2 SMNVEV (reference sequence). The CDR3 sequence is CASSPDRGQEAFF. The DNA of the CDR3 is TGTGCCAGCAGTCCTGACAGGGGGCAAGAAGCTTTCTTT.

The chain uses TRBV6-4 and TRBJ2-1, with TRBD2 matching over 10 bases. The ends lost 7 bases at V and 8 bases at J; junction bases unmatched: 8. The CDR3 is 14 residues long. Germline CDR1 reads MRHNA; CDR2 reads SNTAGT. The CDR3 sequence is CASKLAGEEDEQFF. The CDR3 DNA is TGTGCCAGCAAGCTAGCGGGGGAAGAGGATGAGCAGTTCTTC.